This T cell receptor beta chain came from a study of early stage breast cancer tumors. TCRdb keeps only in-frame clones here, not all; method: immunoSEQ multiplex PCR. The sample has about 41,000 clones; 55% to 75% are singletons. The V gene end was trimmed by 0 bases and the J gene end by 2 bases; junction bases not matched to a gene: 4. This CDR3 is 15 amino acids long. The germline V gene has CDR1 SGHRS and CDR2 YFSETQ. The sequence derives from a person between 50 and 60 years old with breast cancer. The chain employs TRBV5-1 and TRBJ2-7; 8 positions agree with TRBD2. Sample: blood. In DNA form, the CDR3 reads TGCGCCAGCAGCTTGGGGGCGGGGGGCCCCTACGAGCAGTACTTC. Translation gives CASSLGAGGPYEQYF.